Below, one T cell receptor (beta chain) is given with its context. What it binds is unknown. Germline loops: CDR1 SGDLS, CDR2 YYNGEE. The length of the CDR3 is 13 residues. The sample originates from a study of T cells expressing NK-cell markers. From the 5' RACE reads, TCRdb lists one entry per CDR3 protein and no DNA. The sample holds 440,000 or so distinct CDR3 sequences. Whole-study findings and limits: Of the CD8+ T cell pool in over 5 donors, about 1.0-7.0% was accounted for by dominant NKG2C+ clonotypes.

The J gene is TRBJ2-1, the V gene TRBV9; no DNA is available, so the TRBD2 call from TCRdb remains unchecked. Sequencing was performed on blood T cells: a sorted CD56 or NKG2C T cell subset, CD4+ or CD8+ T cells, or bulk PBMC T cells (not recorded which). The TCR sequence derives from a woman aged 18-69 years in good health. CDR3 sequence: CASSGPGRGEQFF.